Shown below are 4 T cell receptor beta chains from a single sample sequenced in a study of response to subunit inactivated influenza vaccine. TCRdb re-analysed the RT-PCR reads in MiXCR, keeping a single row per CDR3 protein. Of about 570,000 distinct CDR3 sequences detected, around 11% appear once; the ten largest clones hold 11%. These data were likewise used in another study, on T cells expressing NK-cell markers. That work states: Production of TCR beta cDNA relied on 5'RACE template switching with UMIs.

This specimen was PBMCs from blood, taken on the day of vaccination. These receptor sequences come from a man aged 50 to 60 who received an inactivated influenza vaccine.

The gene calls are TRBV5-1 and TRBJ2-3; D not resolved. This CDR3 has 15 residues. Germline V lookup: CDR1 SGHRS, CDR2 YFSETQ. Trimming cost V 3 bases and J 2 bases, with 13 bases left between them. This CDR3 reads CASSSDGFDTDTQYF. The CDR3 DNA reads TGCGCCAGCAGCTCGGACGGCTTCGACACAGATACGCAGTATTTT.

The rearrangement links TRBV10-3 to TRBJ2-5, with TRBD1 matching over 8 bases. This CDR3 spans 14 amino acids. Trimming took 5 bases from V and 2 from J; bases not matched to a gene: 4. Per germline, CDR1 ENHRY and CDR2 SYGVKD. The CDR3 sequence is CAISHGTGQETQYF. For the CDR3, the DNA is TGTGCCATCAGTCACGGGACAGGACAAGAGACCCAGTACTTC.

The chain couples TRBV12-3 or TRBV12-4 to TRBJ2-5, with 9 nucleotides matching TRBD2. Trimming took 1 base from V and 0 from J; bases not matched to a gene: 3. The CDR3 has 16 residues. This chain's CDR3 is CASSLVSGGHQETQYF. CDR3 DNA sequence: TGTGCCAGCAGTTTAGTTAGCGGGGGCCACCAAGAGACCCAGTACTTC.

Ten or more counts support this clonotype. V usage is TRBV5-1 and J usage is TRBJ2-5; D is perhaps TRBD2 (5 bases). CDR3 length equals 14 residues. The V end lost 4 bases, the J end lost 5 bases, and 15 bases lay between the germline ends. CDR1 and CDR2 from the germline V gene are SGHRS and YFSETQ. As DNA, the CDR3 is TGCGCCAGCAGCCCTAATAGTAGGAGGGAGACCCAGTACTTC. This encodes CASSPNSRRETQYF.